These 3 T cell receptor beta chains share one sample of origin, sequenced in a study of blood T cell repertoires in COVID-19 (dated by TCRdb to about 2020). The library was produced with the immunoSEQ multiplex PCR assay. TCRdb holds this immuneACCESS table with in-frame rearrangements only. Some clones are missing; in checked studies, unresolved V genes explain under half, and the rest has no known cause. The table for this sample lists roughly 250,000 clones; about 85% of them were counted only once. The ten largest clonotypes hold more than 5% of the sample. Source material: PBMCs or T cells enriched from blood (not recorded which). The source of these receptors is a young woman with acute COVID-19.

V and J are TRBV25-1 and TRBJ2-2; tentative D call: TRBD1 (7 bases). V lost 2 bases, J lost 6 bases, and 10 bases lay in between. This CDR3 comprises 14 residues. Per germline, CDR1 MGHDK and CDR2 SYGVNS. For the CDR3, the DNA is TGTGCCAGCAGTGAAGGAGGGACAGCCGGGGAGCTGTTTTTT. The encoded protein is CASSEGGTAGELFF.

The J gene is TRBJ2-3, the V gene TRBV20-1; tentative D call: TRBD1 (5 bases). V dropped 3 bases and J dropped 4 bases, with 17 bases sitting between them. CDR3 length: 15 residues. Looked up from germline, CDR1 is DFQATT and CDR2 is SNEGSKA (reference sequence). The CDR3 loop reads CSASFYSEQADTQYF. The CDR3 DNA reads TGCAGTGCTAGTTTCTACAGCGAACAGGCAGATACGCAGTATTTT.

The rearrangement links TRBV2 to TRBJ2-2; 14 nucleotides line up with TRBD2. Germline CDR1 and CDR2: SNHLY and FYNNEI. The CDR3 is 15 residues long. V dropped 8 bases and J dropped 1; count of bases not matched to a gene: 0. The CDR3 is CASGLAGGNTGELFF. As DNA, the CDR3 is TGTGCCAGCGGACTAGCGGGGGGGAACACCGGGGAGCTGTTTTTT.